This T cell receptor (beta chain) was observed in a study of blood T cell repertoires in COVID-19 (dated by TCRdb to the early 2020s). Regarding the research as a whole: The collaborator samples originated in the United States, Italy and Spain and spanned the acute and convalescent phases of COVID-19. The material from the prospective study consisted of cDNA or gDNA derived from T cells, B-cell-depleted T cells, or PBMCs. The dataset comprised deeply sampled blood TCRbeta repertoires from subjects exposed to, actively infected with, or recovered from COVID-19. The repertoires were released in a freely available public database intended as a resource for research on the immune response to SARS-CoV-2. Samples were obtained from the ongoing ImmuneRACE study (first 160 participants) and from approximately 1,200 subjects provided by 6 global collaborators. Sample metadata almost always included a de-identified subject ID, COVID-19 status, age in years and sex. Where available, HLA class I and class II types were taken from metadata supplied by the sample provider and were not determined by assay-based typing.

The CDR1 and CDR2 encoded by the germline V gene are MGHRA and YSYEKL. V was cut back by 4 bases and J by 3 bases, leaving a gap of 16 bases between them. Measured from the cysteine to the phenylalanine, the CDR3 is 15 residues long. Only the CDR3 portion is preserved as DNA: 45 bases, with reading frame beginning at the first base. TCRbeta CDR3 regions were amplified from genomic DNA by means of the immunoSEQ Assay, a bias-controlled multiplex PCR. From the authors' description of their analysis: Nucleated cell counts per sample were estimated from amplification of reference gene primers within the assay. Sequence reads were collapsed and filtered to measure the absolute abundance of every unique TCRbeta CDR3 rearrangement. For each sample, productive Simpson clonality was calculated as the square root of Simpson's diversity index across productive rearrangements. In its TCRdb copy, this immuneACCESS table keeps in-frame sequences only and misses some clones. Where compared with another copy, unresolved V genes explain less than half of these, and the others have no known cause. That table is the source of V, J and clone size, and D and trimming were worked out from the DNA. The sample yields some 370,000 clones; approximately 88% were counted once. Around 1.3% of the sample goes to the ten largest clones.

The research as a whole found: How much clinical and demographic metadata was included differed by source and by participant, and the metadata was provided uncurated.

Each collaborating institution followed its own protocols to collect whole blood in K2EDTA tubes. For TCRbeta analysis, collaborators shipped samples in one of three forms: frozen whole blood, isolated PBMCs, or DNA extracted from either of those sample types. A word on this clone: Which antigen it targets is not known. Qualities for individual bases were not recorded, and no much larger clone is one base off.

The V and J segments used are TRBV4-1 and TRBJ2-7; the D segment could be TRBD1, given 6 matching bases. Sequenced material: peripheral blood. This clonotype was sampled from a man aged 40-50 years with acute or convalescent COVID-19. The DNA is TGCGCCAGCAGCCCGTCCCGACAGGCCCTCTACGAGCAGTACTTC. Its coded protein is CASSPSRQALYEQYF.